This TCR beta chain was found in a study of shared clonotypes between healthy human individuals. This CDR3 contains 14 residues. V shed 2 bases and J shed 10 bases, with 16 bases lying between them. CDR1 and CDR2 (germline): SGHNT, YYREEE (reference sequence). Study findings and constraints: Non-shared clonotypes had lower generation probabilities than those shared by all four donors.

A word on this clone: Its antigen is undetermined.

Genomic DNA per cell subset filled all wells of several immunoSEQ plates. Measured with immunoSEQ multiplex PCR; TCRdb has only the in-frame clones, and not every one. Among about 2.3 million clones listed, over 85% were seen once. V and J are TRBV5-4 and TRBJ2-1; D possibly matches TRBD1 or TRBD2 (6 bases each). Sequenced material: naive CD4+ T cells from PBMCs. Subset given: CD45RA+ positively selected. The receptor was isolated from a man aged 18 to 30 in good health. Some clones in this sample may be carry-over from other donors' samples. CDR3 in DNA: TGTGCCAGCAGCTTCGGGGGCAGGTCGGGAGAGCAGTTCTTC. It translates to CASSFGGRSGEQFF.